This T cell receptor (beta chain) was identified during a study of T cell responses to AZD1222 COVID-19 vaccine. Broader study findings: Repertoire samples came only from after the peak T cell response. Donors in the cohort were predominantly white British and more often female, and clonal diversity was possibly underestimated.

Comments on this clone: The target antigen is unknown.

Second-dose groups at about 4 or about 12 weeks were pooled. The CDR3 spans 16 residues. CDR1 and CDR2 from the germline V gene are KGHSH and LQKENI. With 4 bases clipped from V and 6 bases from J, the junction kept 11 bases outside the gene matches. TCRdb keeps only in-frame clones here, not all; method: immunoSEQ multiplex PCR. The table lists 30,000 to 35,000 clones, roughly 74% of them singletons. The TCR sequence derives from an adult who received the AZD1222 COVID-19 vaccine. The sequencing used peripheral blood, collected 28 days after the second AZD1222 dose. This rearrangement joins TRBV18 to TRBJ2-1, with 8 positions matching TRBD2. The CDR3 sequence is CASSRVGGGGSNEQFF. The CDR3 DNA reads as TGTGCCAGCTCACGGGTCGGAGGCGGGGGGTCCAATGAGCAGTTCTTC. Full variable domain (remainder filled in from reference TRBV18 and TRBJ2-1): NAGVMQNPRHLVRRRGQEARLRCSPMKGHSHVYWYRQLPEEGLKFMVYLQKENIIDESGMPKERFSAEFPKEGPSILRIQQVVRGDSAAYFCASSRVGGGGSNEQFFGPGTRLTVL.